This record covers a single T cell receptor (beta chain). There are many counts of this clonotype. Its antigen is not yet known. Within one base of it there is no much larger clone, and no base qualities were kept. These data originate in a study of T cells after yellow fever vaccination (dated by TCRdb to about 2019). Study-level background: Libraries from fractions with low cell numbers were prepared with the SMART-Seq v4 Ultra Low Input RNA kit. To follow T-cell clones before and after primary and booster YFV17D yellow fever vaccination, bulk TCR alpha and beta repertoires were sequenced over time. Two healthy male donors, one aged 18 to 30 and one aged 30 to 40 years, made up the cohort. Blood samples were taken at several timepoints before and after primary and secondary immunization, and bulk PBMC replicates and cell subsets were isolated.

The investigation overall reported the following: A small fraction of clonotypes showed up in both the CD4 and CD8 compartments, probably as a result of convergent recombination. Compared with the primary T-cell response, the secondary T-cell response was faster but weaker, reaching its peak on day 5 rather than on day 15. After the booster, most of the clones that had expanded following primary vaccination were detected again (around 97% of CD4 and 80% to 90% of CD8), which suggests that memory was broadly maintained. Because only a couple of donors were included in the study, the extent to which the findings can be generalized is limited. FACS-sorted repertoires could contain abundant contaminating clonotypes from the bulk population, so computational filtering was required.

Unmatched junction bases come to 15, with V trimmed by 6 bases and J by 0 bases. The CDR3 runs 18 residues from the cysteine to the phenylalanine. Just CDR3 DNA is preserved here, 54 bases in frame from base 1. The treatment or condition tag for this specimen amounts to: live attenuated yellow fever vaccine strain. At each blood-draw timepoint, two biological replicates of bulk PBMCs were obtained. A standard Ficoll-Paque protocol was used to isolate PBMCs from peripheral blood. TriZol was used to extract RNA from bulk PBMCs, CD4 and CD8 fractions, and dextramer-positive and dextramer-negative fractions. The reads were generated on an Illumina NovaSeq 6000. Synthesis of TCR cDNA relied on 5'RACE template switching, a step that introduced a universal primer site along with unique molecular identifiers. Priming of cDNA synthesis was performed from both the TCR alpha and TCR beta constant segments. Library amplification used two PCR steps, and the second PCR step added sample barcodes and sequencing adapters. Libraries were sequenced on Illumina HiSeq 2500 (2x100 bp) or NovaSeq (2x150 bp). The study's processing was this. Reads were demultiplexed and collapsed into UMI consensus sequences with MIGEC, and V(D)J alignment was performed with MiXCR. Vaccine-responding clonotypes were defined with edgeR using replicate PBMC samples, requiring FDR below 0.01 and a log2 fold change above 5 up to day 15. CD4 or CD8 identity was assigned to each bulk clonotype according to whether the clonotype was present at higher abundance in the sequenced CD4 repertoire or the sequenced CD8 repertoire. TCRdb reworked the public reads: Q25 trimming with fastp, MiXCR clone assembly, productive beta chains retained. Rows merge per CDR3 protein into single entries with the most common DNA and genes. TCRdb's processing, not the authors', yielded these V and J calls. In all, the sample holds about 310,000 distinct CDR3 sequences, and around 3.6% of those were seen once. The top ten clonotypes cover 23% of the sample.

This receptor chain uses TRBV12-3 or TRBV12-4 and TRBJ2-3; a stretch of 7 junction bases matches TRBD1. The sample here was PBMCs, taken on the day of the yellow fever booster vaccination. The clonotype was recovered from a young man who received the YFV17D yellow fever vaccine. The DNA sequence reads TGTGCCAGCAGACAGGAAGAGGTCGGGACAGCTAGCACAGATACGCAGTATTTT. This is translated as CASRQEEVGTASTDTQYF.